This TCR beta chain was sequenced for a study of T cell responses to AZD1222 COVID-19 vaccine. On this clone: The antigen is undetermined.

The ends were cut back, 1 base at V and 1 base at J, with 11 bases in the middle. The CDR3 is made up of 15 amino acids. In germline, CDR1 is SGHKS, CDR2 YYEKEE (reference sequence). Overall study findings and caveats: The donors showed a predominance of white British ancestry and of females, with possible underestimation of clonal diversity. Just five or six AZD1222 recipients were seropositive at baseline. Spike-specific TCR breadth and depth went up after people got two AZD1222 doses. Repertoire sampling was restricted to post-peak T cell response timepoints.

The assay was immunoSEQ multiplex PCR, and TCRdb's table has in-frame clones only and misses some. The table records about 150,000 clones, about 90% of them present only once. Sequencing was performed on peripheral blood, taken on day 0 of AZD1222 vaccination. The chain recombines TRBV5-5 with TRBJ1-1, with D perhaps matching TRBD1 (6 bases). The receptor comes from an adult in good health. For the CDR3, the DNA is TGTGCCAGCAGCTTGTTCGAACAGGGGAACACTGAAGCTTTCTTT. Residues: CASSLFEQGNTEAFF.